A selection of T cell receptor beta chains follows, all from one sample in a study of blood T cell repertoires in COVID-19. Generated by immunoSEQ multiplex PCR, the TCRdb table keeps only in-frame clones and is missing some. The sample holds roughly 300,000 clones, 65% to 90% seen once. Sequencing was done on a sample of PBMCs or T cells enriched from blood (not recorded which). The receptor set was obtained from a woman in her forties with acute COVID-19. CDR3s include the opening cysteine and the closing phenylalanine or tryptophan. D genes are given only for firm matches. Some rows mark clone size as missing; the rest say once, few, many or name a class of expanded clone.

cdr3_length,j_call,v_call,d_call,clone_size,cdr3_nt,cdr3_aa
12,TRBJ2-7,TRBV14,TRBD1,-,TGTGCCAGCAGCCAGACAGGGGCCAGGCAGTACTTC,CASSQTGARQYF
14,TRBJ1-6,TRBV9,-,once,TGTGCCAGCAGCGTAGAAGTAGGGGATTCACCCCTCCACTTT,CASSVEVGDSPLHF
17,TRBJ1-6,TRBV12-5,TRBD1,many,TGTGCTAGTGGTTCAGGACAGGGTAGTTTGGGTAATTCACCCCTCCACTTT,CASGSGQGSLGNSPLHF
15,TRBJ2-1,TRBV6-2/TRBV6-3,TRBD1,-,TGTGCCAGCAGTTACGGACAGGGAAACTACAATGAGCAGTTCTTC,CASSYGQGNYNEQFF
16,TRBJ2-3,TRBV7-9,TRBD1,-,TGTGCCAGCAGCCAAGGGGACAGGGTGGGCACAGATACGCAGTATTTT,CASSQGDRVGTDTQYF
15,TRBJ2-2,TRBV19,-,-,TGTGCCAGTACAGTATTTGCGGGACCCACCGGGGAGCTGTTTTTT,CASTVFAGPTGELFF
18,TRBJ1-5,TRBV7-2,-,-,TGTGCCAGCAGCTCCCGCGCGGGGACGGTATATAGCAATCAGCCCCAGCATTTT,CASSSRAGTVYSNQPQHF
13,TRBJ1-2,TRBV7-2,-,once,TGTGCCAGCAGCTCAGACAGATATTATGGCTACACCTTC,CASSSDRYYGYTF
14,TRBJ2-7,TRBV5-1,TRBD2,once,TGCGCCAGCAGCGTAACTAGCGGGAGCTCCGAGCAGTACTTC,CASSVTSGSSEQYF
15,TRBJ1-2,TRBV7-9,TRBD1,-,TGTGCCAGCAGCCTAGGACAGGCAGGGTCCTATGGCTACACCTTC,CASSLGQAGSYGYTF
13,TRBJ2-7,TRBV19,-,-,TGTGCCAGTAAACAACACCTAGGGGGCGAGCAGTACTTC,CASKQHLGGEQYF
15,TRBJ2-1,TRBV7-2,TRBD2,-,TGTGCCAGCAGCCTAGCGGCGGGAGGTTTCAATGAGCAGTTCTTC,CASSLAAGGFNEQFF
12,TRBJ1-5,TRBV2,-,-,TGTGCCAGCCGGCAGGTCAATCAGCCCCAGCATTTT,CASRQVNQPQHF
13,TRBJ1-2,TRBV3-1/TRBV3-2,-,-,TGTGCCAGCAGCCCCCGGGGGAGCGGCGGCTACACCTTC,CASSPRGSGGYTF
16,TRBJ1-2,TRBV7-3,TRBD1,-,TGTGCCAGCAGCTTAACTGGGACCAGGACAGGGTATGGCTACACCTTC,CASSLTGTRTGYGYTF
17,TRBJ2-2,TRBV6-1,TRBD1,few,TGTGCCAGCAGTGCCCTTGACGGGACAGCGAACACCGGGGAGCTGTTTTTT,CASSALDGTANTGELFF
12,TRBJ1-4,TRBV3-1/TRBV3-2,-,-,TGTGCCAGCACCCGGTACGGAGGAAAACTGTTTTTT,CASTRYGGKLFF
15,TRBJ1-2,TRBV6-5,-,-,TGTGCCAGCAGCTTGGACAGTGAGGTTTACTATGGCTACACCTTC,CASSLDSEVYYGYTF
15,TRBJ1-5,TRBV27,TRBD1,-,TGTGCCAGCAGTTTAGGGACAGGCTCCAATCAGCCCCAGCATTTT,CASSLGTGSNQPQHF
11,TRBJ1-1,TRBV12-3/TRBV12-4,-,-,TGTGCCAGCAGTCCGGGGTTTGAAGCTTTCTTT,CASSPGFEAFF
16,TRBJ2-1,TRBV11-3,-,-,TGTGCCAGCAGCCCAGAGCGGACCAGCTCCTACAATGAGCAGTTCTTC,CASSPERTSSYNEQFF
18,TRBJ1-4,TRBV4-1,TRBD1,-,TGCGCCAGCAGCAGGGACAGGGGGCTGTCTAGAACTAATGAAAAACTGTTTTTT,CASSRDRGLSRTNEKLFF
13,TRBJ1-5,TRBV27,-,-,TGTGCCAGCAGTTTTGGGGGGAATCAGCCCCAGCATTTT,CASSFGGNQPQHF
15,TRBJ1-4,TRBV4-1,-,-,TGCGCCAGCAGCCCTCGCGGGGAGGCCGGTGAAAAACTGTTTTTT,CASSPRGEAGEKLFF
17,TRBJ2-3,TRBV7-9,TRBD2,-,TGTGCCAGCAGCCCTCGGACTAGCGGGGGAGCCGCCGATACGCAGTATTTT,CASSPRTSGGAADTQYF
15,TRBJ1-5,TRBV7-8,TRBD1,-,TGTGCCAGCAGCCTAGGACAGGGGGCGAATCAGCCCCAGCATTTT,CASSLGQGANQPQHF